This record concerns one TCR beta chain sequence. Each cell subset's genomic DNA was divided evenly among several immunoSEQ plates. This table comes from immunoSEQ multiplex PCR, and its TCRdb copy is limited to in-frame clones, with some not included. The sample holds 190,000 or so clones; roughly 70% are singletons and the top ten take about 10%. These data come from a study of shared clonotypes between healthy human individuals. The CDR3 is 16 residues long. With V trimmed by 3 bases and J by 4 bases, 6 bases remained unmatched. CDR1 is SNHLY and CDR2 is FYNNEI in the germline V gene. The receptor's source is a man between 25 and 39 years old in good health. The sample was memory CD4+ T cells sorted from blood. The subset denotes: CD45RA-negative fraction. The J gene is TRBJ2-5, the V gene TRBV2; TRBD2 agrees at 12 bases. For the CDR3, the DNA is TGTGCCAGCAGTGAGACTAGCGGGAGTTGGGCAGAGACCCAGTACTTC. Encoded protein: CASSETSGSWAETQYF.